Listed below are T cell receptor beta chains from one sample, sequenced in a study of Ad26.COV2.S vaccination and SARS-CoV-2 variants. Assay: immunoSEQ multiplex PCR; the TCRdb copy retains only in-frame clones and omits some. The sample has roughly 400,000 clones; around nine tenths are singletons. The material was peripheral blood, obtained in a trial of Ad26.COV2.S vaccine versus placebo. Every receptor here comes from a person aged 18 to 59 who received the Ad26.COV2.S COVID-19 vaccine or a placebo. CDR3s include the opening cysteine and the closing phenylalanine or tryptophan. The order of the fields is J gene, D gene, clone size, V gene, CDR3 DNA, CDR3 protein. A D gene is named only where the DNA matches it firmly. The size of a clone is reported for some rows only, either as once, few or many, or as a class for expanded clones.

j_gene: TRBJ2-1
d_gene: TRBD2
abundance: NA
v_gene: TRBV19
CDR3nt: TGTGCCAGTAGTATAGCTAGCGGGAGCGGGTATGAGCAGTTCTTC
CDR3aa: CASSIASGSGYEQFF

j_gene: TRBJ2-2
d_gene: NA
abundance: few
v_gene: TRBV25-1
CDR3nt: TGTGCCAGCAGTGGGCCTACCGGGGAGCTGTTTTTT
CDR3aa: CASSGPTGELFF

j_gene: TRBJ2-4
d_gene: TRBD2
abundance: NA
v_gene: TRBV28
CDR3nt: TGTGCCAGCAGTGGACCGGGAACCCCGGGGGGTCTAGCCAAAAACATTCAGTACTTC
CDR3aa: CASSGPGTPGGLAKNIQYF

j_gene: TRBJ2-5
d_gene: NA
abundance: NA
v_gene: TRBV5-4
CDR3nt: TGTGCCAGCAAAGGACCTCAAGAGACCCAGTACTTC
CDR3aa: CASKGPQETQYF

j_gene: TRBJ1-1
d_gene: NA
abundance: NA
v_gene: TRBV2
CDR3nt: TGTGCCAGCAGTGAAGCACGAAAAAACACTGAAGCTTTCTTT
CDR3aa: CASSEARKNTEAFF

j_gene: TRBJ2-2
d_gene: NA
abundance: NA
v_gene: TRBV7-9
CDR3nt: TGTGCCAGCAGCGGAGGCGTCGCCGGGGAGCTGTTTTTT
CDR3aa: CASSGGVAGELFF

j_gene: TRBJ2-3
d_gene: NA
abundance: many
v_gene: TRBV30
CDR3nt: TGTGCCTGGAGTGGTGTATCGACAGATACAGATACGCAGTATTTT
CDR3aa: CAWSGVSTDTDTQYF

j_gene: TRBJ2-7
d_gene: TRBD1
abundance: NA
v_gene: TRBV10-1
CDR3nt: TGCGCCAGCAGTGATCCGGGACAGGCATCCTACGAGCAGTACTTC
CDR3aa: CASSDPGQASYEQYF

j_gene: TRBJ1-1
d_gene: NA
abundance: NA
v_gene: TRBV9
CDR3nt: TGTGCCAGCAGCGTAGAGATACAGGGCGAAGCTTTCTTT
CDR3aa: CASSVEIQGEAFF

j_gene: TRBJ2-1
d_gene: TRBD2
abundance: NA
v_gene: TRBV9
CDR3nt: TGTGCCAGCAGCGTAGCCGCCTCAGGACTAGCGGGAGGGAGCTCCTACAATGAGCAGTTCTTC
CDR3aa: CASSVAASGLAGGSSYNEQFF

j_gene: TRBJ1-4
d_gene: NA
abundance: NA
v_gene: TRBV11-3
CDR3nt: TGTGCCAGCAGCTTACGGGGGGGCCGCGAAAAACTGTTTTTT
CDR3aa: CASSLRGGREKLFF

j_gene: TRBJ2-1
d_gene: NA
abundance: NA
v_gene: TRBV5-6
CDR3nt: TGTGCCAGCAGCCGTAGCGTACTAGAGGTGCAGTTCTTC
CDR3aa: CASSRSVLEVQFF

j_gene: TRBJ2-5
d_gene: NA
abundance: NA
v_gene: TRBV4-2
CDR3nt: TGTGCCAGCAGCCAAGATGGTAGCGGCTCTCAAGAGACCCAGTACTTC
CDR3aa: CASSQDGSGSQETQYF

j_gene: TRBJ1-5
d_gene: TRBD1
abundance: NA
v_gene: TRBV3-1/TRBV3-2
CDR3nt: TGTGCCAGCAGCCAAGATATCCGGGACAGGGGTTGGGGCAATCAGCCCCAGCATTTT
CDR3aa: CASSQDIRDRGWGNQPQHF

j_gene: TRBJ2-7
d_gene: TRBD1
abundance: once
v_gene: TRBV15
CDR3nt: TGTGCCACCAGCAGGAGACAGGGAACGGACGAGCAGTACTTC
CDR3aa: CATSRRQGTDEQYF